This T cell receptor beta chain was recorded in a study of vaccination and CD4 T cells after COVID-19. Overall study context: Vaccination of participants consisted of two doses of either BNT162b2 or mRNA-1273 vaccine.

A remark on this clonotype: The antigen remains unidentified.

Study-wide findings and caveats: Median reactive clonotypes, those recognizing SARS-CoV-2, rose from 21 to 38, not significantly. With convalescent patients, a median approximately 90% of reactive clones emerged solely after vaccination.

The V and J ends lost 1 base and 8 bases, in that order; junction bases with no gene match: 15. This CDR3 contains 17 residues. Looked up from germline, CDR1 is DFQATT and CDR2 is SNEGSKA (reference sequence). In TCRdb, the PCR reads were re-called with MiXCR into one record per CDR3 protein. Of about 20,000 distinct CDR3 sequences in the sample, just over 60% are singletons; the top ten hold roughly 1.1%. The TCR was taken from a human donor who had recovered from COVID-19. This specimen consisted of CD4+ T cells from blood, obtained after SARS-CoV-2 vaccination. The chain recombines TRBV20-1 with TRBJ2-2; 8 nucleotides agree with TRBD1. Written as DNA, the CDR3 is TGCAGTGCTAGAGCCCCCCCGGGACAGGAGACTACTGGGGAGCTGTTTTTT. Translation gives CSARAPPGQETTGELFF.